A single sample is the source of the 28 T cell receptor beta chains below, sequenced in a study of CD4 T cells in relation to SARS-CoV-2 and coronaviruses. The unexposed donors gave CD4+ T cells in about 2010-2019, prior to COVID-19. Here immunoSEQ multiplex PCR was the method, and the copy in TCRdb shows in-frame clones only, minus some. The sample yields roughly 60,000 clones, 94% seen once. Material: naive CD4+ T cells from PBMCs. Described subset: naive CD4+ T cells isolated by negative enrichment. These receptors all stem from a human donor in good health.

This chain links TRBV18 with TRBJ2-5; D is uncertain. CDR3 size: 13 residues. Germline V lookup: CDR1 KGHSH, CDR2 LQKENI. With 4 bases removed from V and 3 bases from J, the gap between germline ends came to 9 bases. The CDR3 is CASSRDTKETQYF. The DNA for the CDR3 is TGTGCCAGCTCACGCGACACAAAAGAGACCCAGTACTTC.

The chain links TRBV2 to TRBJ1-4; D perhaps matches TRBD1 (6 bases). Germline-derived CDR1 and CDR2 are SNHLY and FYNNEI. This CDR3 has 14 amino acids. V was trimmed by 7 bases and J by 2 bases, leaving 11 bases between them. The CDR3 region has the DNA TGTGCCAGCATCACGACAGGCACTAATGAAAAACTGTTTTTT. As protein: CASITTGTNEKLFF.

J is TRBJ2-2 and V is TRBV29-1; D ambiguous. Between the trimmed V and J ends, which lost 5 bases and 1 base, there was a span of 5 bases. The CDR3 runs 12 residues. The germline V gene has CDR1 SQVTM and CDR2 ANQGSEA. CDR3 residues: CSVFGNTGELFF. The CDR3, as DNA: TGCAGCGTTTTCGGGAACACCGGGGAGCTGTTTTTT.

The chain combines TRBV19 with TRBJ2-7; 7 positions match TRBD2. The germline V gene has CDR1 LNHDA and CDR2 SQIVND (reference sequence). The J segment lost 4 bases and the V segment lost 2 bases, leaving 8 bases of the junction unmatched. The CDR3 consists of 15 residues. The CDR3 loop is CASSIRAGDGYEQYF. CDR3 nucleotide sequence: TGTGCCAGTAGTATAAGGGCGGGAGATGGATACGAGCAGTACTTC.

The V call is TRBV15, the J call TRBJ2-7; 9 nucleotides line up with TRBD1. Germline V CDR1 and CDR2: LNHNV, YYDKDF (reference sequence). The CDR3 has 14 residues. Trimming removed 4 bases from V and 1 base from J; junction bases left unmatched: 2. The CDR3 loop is CATSMGQGSYEQYF. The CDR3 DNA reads TGTGCCACCAGCATGGGACAGGGTTCCTACGAGCAGTACTTC.

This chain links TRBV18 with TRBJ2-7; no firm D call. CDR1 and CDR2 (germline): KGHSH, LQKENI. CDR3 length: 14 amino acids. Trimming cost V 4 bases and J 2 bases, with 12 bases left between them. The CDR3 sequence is CASSRPMTTYEQYF. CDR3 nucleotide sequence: TGTGCCAGCTCACGCCCGATGACGACCTACGAGCAGTACTTC.

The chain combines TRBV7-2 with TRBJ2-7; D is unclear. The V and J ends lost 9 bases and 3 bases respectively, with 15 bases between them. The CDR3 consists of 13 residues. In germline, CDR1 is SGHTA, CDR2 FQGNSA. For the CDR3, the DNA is TGTGCCAGTATGACCCCCAACCTCTACGAGCAGTACTTC. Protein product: CASMTPNLYEQYF. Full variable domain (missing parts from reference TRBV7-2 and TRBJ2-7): GAGVSQSPSNKVTEKGKDVELRCDPISGHTALYWYRQSLGQGLEFLIYFQGNSAPDKSGLPSDRFSAERTGGSVSTLTIQRTQQEDSAVYLCASMTPNLYEQYFGPGTRLTVT.

The CDR3 protein is CASSVSPSNTGELFF. In nucleotides, the CDR3 is TGTGCCAGCAGCGTATCCCCTTCGAACACCGGGGAGCTGTTTTTT. The rearrangement uses TRBV9 and TRBJ2-2, with D unclear. The CDR3 has 15 amino acids. V was cut by 1 base and J by 0 bases, with 7 bases left in between. CDR1 is SGDLS, CDR2 YYNGEE, per germline.

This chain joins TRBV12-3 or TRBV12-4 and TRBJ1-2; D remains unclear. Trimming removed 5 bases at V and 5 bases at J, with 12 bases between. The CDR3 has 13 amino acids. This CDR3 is CASSTPGLYGYTF. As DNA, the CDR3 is TGTGCCAGCAGTACACCCGGGTTGTATGGCTACACCTTC.

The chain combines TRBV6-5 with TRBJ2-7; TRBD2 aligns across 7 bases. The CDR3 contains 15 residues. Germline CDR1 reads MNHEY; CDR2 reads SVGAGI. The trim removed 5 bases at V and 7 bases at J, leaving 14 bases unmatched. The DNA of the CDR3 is TGTGCCAGCAGTAATCCTAGGGGAGGGCCGGGAGAGCAGTACTTC. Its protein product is CASSNPRGGPGEQYF.

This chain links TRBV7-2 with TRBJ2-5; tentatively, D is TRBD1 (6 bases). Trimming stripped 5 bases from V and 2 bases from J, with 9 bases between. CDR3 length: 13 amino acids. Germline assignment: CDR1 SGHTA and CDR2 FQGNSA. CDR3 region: CASSQGQQETQYF. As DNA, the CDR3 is TGTGCCAGCAGCCAAGGACAGCAAGAGACCCAGTACTTC.

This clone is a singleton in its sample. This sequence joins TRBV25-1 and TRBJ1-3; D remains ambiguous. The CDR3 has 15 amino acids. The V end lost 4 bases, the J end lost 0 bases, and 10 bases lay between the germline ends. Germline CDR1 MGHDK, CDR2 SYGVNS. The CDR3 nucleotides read TGTGCCAGCAGTGCTCCCGGTGCCTCTGGAAACACCATATATTTT. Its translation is CASSAPGASGNTIYF.

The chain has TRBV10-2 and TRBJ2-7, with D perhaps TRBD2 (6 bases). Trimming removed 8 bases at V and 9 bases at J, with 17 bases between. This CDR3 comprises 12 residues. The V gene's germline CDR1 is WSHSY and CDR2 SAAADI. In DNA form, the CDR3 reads TGCGCCAGCGGAGGGACCGGGTTGGCGCAGTACTTC. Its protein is CASGGTGLAQYF.

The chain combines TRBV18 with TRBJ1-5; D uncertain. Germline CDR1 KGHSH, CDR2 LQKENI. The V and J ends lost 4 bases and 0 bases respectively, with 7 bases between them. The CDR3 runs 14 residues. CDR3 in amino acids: CASSQQNSNQPQHF. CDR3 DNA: TGTGCCAGCTCACAACAGAATAGCAATCAGCCCCAGCATTTT.

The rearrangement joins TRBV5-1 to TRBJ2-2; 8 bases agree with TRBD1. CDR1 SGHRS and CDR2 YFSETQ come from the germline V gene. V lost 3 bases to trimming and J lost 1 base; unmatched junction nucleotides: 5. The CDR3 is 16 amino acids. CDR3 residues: CASSSPGQENTGELFF. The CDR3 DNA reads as TGCGCCAGCAGCTCCCCGGGACAGGAGAACACCGGGGAGCTGTTTTTT.

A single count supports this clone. The CDR3 reads CASSREEGVAGELFF. CDR3 DNA: TGTGCCAGCAGTCGCGAGGAGGGAGTGGCCGGGGAGCTGTTTTTT. This chain joins TRBV6-5 and TRBJ2-2; tentative D call: TRBD2 (6 bases). The V and J ends lost 5 bases and 6 bases respectively, with 16 bases between them. The germline V gene encodes CDR1 MNHEY and CDR2 SVGAGI. The CDR3 totals 15 residues.

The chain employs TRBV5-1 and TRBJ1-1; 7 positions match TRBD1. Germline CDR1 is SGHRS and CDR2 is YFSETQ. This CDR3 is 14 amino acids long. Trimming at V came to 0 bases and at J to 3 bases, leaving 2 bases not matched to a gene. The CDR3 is CASSLGTGDTEAFF. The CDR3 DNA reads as TGCGCCAGCAGCTTGGGTACAGGGGACACTGAAGCTTTCTTT.

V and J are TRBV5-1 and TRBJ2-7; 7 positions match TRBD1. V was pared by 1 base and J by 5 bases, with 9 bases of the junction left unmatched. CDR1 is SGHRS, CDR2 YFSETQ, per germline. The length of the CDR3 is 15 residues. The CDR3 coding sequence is TGCGCCAGCAGCTTGAGACCCGACAGGGTCCACGAGCAGTACTTC. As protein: CASSLRPDRVHEQYF.

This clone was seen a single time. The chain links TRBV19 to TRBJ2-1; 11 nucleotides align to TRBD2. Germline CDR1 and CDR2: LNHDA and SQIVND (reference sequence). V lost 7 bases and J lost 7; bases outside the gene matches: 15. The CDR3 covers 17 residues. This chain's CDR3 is CASTATSGRIGWNEQFF. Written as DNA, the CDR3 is TGTGCCAGTACCGCAACTAGCGGGAGAATCGGATGGAATGAGCAGTTCTTC.

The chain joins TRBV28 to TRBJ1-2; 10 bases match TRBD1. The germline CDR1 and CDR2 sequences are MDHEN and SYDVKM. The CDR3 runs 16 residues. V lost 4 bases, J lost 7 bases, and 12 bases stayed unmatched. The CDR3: CASSSPPTGGNGGYTF. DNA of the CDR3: TGTGCCAGCAGTTCCCCTCCGACAGGGGGCAACGGTGGCTACACCTTC.

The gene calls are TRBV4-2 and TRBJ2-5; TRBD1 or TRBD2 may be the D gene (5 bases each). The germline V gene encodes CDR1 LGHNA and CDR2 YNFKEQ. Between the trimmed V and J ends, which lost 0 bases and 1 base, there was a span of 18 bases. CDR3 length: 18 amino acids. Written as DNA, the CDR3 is TGTGCCAGCAGCCAAGATGCGTTTGCTCTTGGGGGCCAAGAGACCCAGTACTTC. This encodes CASSQDAFALGGQETQYF.

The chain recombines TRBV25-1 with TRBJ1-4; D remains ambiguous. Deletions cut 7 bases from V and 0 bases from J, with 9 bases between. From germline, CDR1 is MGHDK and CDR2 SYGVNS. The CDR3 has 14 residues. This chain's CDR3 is CASTPATTNEKLFF. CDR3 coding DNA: TGTGCCAGCACGCCGGCAACAACTAATGAAAAACTGTTTTTT.

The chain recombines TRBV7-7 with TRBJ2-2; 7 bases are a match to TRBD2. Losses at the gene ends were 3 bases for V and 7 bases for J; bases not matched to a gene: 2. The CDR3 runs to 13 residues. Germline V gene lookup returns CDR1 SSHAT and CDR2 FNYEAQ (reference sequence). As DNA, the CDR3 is TGTGCCAGCAGCTTGGGGGGGATCGGGGAGCTGTTTTTT. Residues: CASSLGGIGELFF.

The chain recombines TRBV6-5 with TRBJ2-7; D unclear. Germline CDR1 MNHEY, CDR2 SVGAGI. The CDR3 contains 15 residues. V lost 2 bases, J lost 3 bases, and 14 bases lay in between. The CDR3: CASSYEASPRYEQYF. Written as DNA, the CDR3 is TGTGCCAGCAGTTACGAAGCTTCACCCCGCTACGAGCAGTACTTC.

This chain's CDR3 is CASTTPGFGANVLTF. CDR3 bases: TGTGCCAGCACGACACCGGGCTTCGGGGCCAACGTCCTGACTTTC. The V and J genes are TRBV6-5 and TRBJ2-6; D is undetermined. The CDR3 extends over 15 amino acids. The germline V gene has CDR1 MNHEY and CDR2 SVGAGI. Trimming cost V 7 bases and J 4 bases, with 14 bases left between them.

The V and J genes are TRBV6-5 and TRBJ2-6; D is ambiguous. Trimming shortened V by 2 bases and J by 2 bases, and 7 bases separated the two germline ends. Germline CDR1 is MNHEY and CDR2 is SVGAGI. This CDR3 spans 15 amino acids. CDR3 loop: CASSYELAGANVLTF. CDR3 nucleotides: TGTGCCAGCAGTTACGAGTTGGCTGGGGCCAACGTCCTGACTTTC.

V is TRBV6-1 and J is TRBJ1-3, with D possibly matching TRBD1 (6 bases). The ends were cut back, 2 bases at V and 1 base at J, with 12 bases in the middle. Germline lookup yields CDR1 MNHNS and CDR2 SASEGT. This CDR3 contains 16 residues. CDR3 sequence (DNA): TGTGCCAGCAGTGAATCTGGGGGGCTTTCTGGAAACACCATATATTTT. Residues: CASSESGGLSGNTIYF.

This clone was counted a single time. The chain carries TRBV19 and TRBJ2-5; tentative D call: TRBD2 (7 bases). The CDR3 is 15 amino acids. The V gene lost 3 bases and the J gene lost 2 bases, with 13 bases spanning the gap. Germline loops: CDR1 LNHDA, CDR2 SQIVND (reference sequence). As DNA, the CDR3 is TGTGCCAGTAGTATGAGGAGGGGGGGTCAAGAGACCCAGTACTTC. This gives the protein CASSMRRGGQETQYF.